Reported below is one TCR beta chain. What it binds is not known. This entry belongs to a study of human T cells and chemical hapten exposure. Looking at the study overall: Affected patients, primarily female, had alopecia areata, totalis or universalis. Study results and caveats: PT1 expanded TCR counts and patch test score correlated positively.

One entry per CDR3 protein results from TCRdb running MiXCR on the RACE reads. The repertoire has approximately 80,000 distinct CDR3 sequences, 8% to 13% of them found once; the top ten carry approximately 5%. The CDR3 is 14 amino acids. Germline CDR1 reads SEHNR; CDR2 reads FQNEAQ (reference sequence). V was pared by 5 bases and J by 4 bases, with 15 bases between. As to time point: patch test 2, 6 weeks after DPC sensitization. Sample treatment: therapeutic diphenylcyclopropenone sensitization with weekly scalp DPC. The rearrangement uses TRBV7-9 and TRBJ2-7, with D tentatively TRBD1 (5 bases). The sequencing here drew on whole blood, taken in connection with sensitization to the hapten diphenylcyclopropenone (DPC). This TCR came from a woman in her forties or fifties with alopecia areata. Some clones in this sample may be carry-over from other donors' samples. CDR3 in DNA: TGTGCCAGCAGCCCACCGACAGAGCTTTACGAGCAGTACTTC. Protein product: CASSPPTELYEQYF.